The present entry profiles one T cell receptor (beta chain) with its context. The beta constant-region primer was an equimolar mix of two oligonucleotides covering TRBC1 and TRBC2. In TCRdb, the UMI-ligation and nested PCR reads were re-called with MiXCR into one record per CDR3 protein. Among over 75,000 distinct CDR3 sequences listed, roughly 13% were seen once. V was cut by 6 bases and J by 3 bases, with 12 bases left in between. This CDR3 is built from 14 residues. Germline V gives CDR1 SNHLY, CDR2 FYNNEI. The data stem from a study of naive and memory T cell subsets. Sequencing input: central memory CD4+ T cells from blood. This TCR came from a human donor in good health. J is TRBJ1-5 and V is TRBV2; D unclear. CDR3 coding DNA: TGTGCCAGCAGAGCGGGCCTCTCCAATCAGCCCCAGCATTTT. It specifies CASRAGLSNQPQHF.